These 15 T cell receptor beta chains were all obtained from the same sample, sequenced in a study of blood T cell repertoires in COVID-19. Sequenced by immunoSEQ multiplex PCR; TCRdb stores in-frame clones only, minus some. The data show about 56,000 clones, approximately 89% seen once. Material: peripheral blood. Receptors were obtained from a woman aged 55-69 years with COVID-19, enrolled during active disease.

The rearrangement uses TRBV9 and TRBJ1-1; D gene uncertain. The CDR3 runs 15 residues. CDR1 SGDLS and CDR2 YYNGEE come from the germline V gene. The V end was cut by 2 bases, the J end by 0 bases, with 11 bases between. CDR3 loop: CASSVTPELNTEAFF. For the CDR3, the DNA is TGTGCCAGCAGCGTGACCCCGGAGTTGAACACTGAAGCTTTCTTT. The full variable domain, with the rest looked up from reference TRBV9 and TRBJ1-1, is DSGVTQTPKHLITATGQRVTLRCSPRSGDLSVYWYQQSLDQGLQFLIQYYNGEERAKGNILERFSAQQFPDLHSELNLSSLELGDSALYFCASSVTPELNTEAFFGQGTRLTVV.

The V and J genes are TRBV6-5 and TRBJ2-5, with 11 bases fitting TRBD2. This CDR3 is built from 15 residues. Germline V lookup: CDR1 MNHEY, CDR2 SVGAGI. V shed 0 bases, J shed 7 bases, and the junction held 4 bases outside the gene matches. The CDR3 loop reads CASSYSSGRAGTQYF. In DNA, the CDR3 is TGTGCCAGCAGTTACTCTAGCGGGAGGGCCGGGACCCAGTACTTC.

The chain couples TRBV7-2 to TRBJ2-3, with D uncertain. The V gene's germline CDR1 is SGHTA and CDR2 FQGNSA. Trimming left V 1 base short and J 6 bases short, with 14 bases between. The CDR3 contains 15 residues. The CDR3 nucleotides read TGTGCCAGCAGCTTAGGTCCGACTTACGGGGATACGCAGTATTTT. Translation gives CASSLGPTYGDTQYF.

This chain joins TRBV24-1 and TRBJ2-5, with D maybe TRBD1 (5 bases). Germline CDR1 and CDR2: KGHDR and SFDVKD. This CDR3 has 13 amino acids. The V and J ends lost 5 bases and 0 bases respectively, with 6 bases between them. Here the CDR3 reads CATSAQDQETQYF. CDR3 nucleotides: TGTGCCACCAGTGCACAGGACCAAGAGACCCAGTACTTC.

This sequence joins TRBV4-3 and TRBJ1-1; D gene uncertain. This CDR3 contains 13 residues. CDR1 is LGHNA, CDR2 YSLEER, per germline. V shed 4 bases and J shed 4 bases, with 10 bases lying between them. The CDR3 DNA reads TGCGCCAGCAGCCCAGGTCAAGCCACTGAAGCTTTCTTT. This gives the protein CASSPGQATEAFF.

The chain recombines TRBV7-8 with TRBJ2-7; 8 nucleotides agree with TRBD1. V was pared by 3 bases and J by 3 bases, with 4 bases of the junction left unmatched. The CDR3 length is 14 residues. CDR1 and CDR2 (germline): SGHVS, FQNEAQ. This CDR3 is CASSLTGAVYEQYF. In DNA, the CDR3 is TGTGCCAGCAGCTTGACAGGGGCCGTCTACGAGCAGTACTTC.

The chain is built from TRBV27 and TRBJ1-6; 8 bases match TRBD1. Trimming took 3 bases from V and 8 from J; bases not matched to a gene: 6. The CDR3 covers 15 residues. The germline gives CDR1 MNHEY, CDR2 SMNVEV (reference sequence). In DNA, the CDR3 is TGTGCCAGCAGTTTTCTAGGACAGGGTGATTCACCCCTCCACTTT. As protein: CASSFLGQGDSPLHF.

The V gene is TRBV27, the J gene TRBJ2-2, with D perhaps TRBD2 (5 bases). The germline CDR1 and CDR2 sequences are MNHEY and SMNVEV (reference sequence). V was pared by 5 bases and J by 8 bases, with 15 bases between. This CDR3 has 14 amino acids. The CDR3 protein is CASSPSKGVGELFF. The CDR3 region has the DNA TGTGCCAGCAGTCCTTCTAAGGGAGTAGGGGAGCTGTTTTTT.

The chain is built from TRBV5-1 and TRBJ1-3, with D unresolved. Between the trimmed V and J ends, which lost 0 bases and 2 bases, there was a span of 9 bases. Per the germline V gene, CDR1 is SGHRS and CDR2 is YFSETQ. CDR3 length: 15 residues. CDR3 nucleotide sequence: TGCGCCAGCAGCTTGGAACAGTCACCTGGAAACACCATATATTTT. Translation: CASSLEQSPGNTIYF.

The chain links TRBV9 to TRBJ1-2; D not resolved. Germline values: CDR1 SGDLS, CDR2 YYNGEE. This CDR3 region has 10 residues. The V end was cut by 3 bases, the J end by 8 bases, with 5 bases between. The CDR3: CASSGTGYTF. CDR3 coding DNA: TGTGCCAGCAGCGGAACAGGCTACACCTTC.

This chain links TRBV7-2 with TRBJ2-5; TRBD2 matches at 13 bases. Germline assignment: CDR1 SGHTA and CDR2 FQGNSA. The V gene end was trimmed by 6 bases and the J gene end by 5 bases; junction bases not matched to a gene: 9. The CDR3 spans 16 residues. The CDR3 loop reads CASRWTSGSIPETQYF. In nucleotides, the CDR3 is TGTGCCAGCAGATGGACTAGCGGGAGCATTCCGGAGACCCAGTACTTC.

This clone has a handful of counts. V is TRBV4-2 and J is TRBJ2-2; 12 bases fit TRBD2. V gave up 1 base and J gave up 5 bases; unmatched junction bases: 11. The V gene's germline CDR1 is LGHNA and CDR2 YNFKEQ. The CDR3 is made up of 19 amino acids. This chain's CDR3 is CASSQVASGGAGETGELFF. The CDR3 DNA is TGTGCCAGCAGCCAAGTCGCTAGCGGGGGGGCCGGAGAAACCGGGGAGCTGTTTTTT.

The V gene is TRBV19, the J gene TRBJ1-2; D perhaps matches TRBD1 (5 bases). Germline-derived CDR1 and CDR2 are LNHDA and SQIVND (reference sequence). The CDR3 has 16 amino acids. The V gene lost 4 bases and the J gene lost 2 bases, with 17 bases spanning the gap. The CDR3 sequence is CASSSLQRTPNYGYTF. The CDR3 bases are TGTGCCAGTAGTAGTCTCCAGAGGACACCCAACTATGGCTACACCTTC.

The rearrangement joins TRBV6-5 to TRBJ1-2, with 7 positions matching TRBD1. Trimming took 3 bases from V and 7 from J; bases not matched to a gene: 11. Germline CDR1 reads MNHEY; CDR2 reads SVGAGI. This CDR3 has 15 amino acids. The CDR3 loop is CASSYSDRVNSGYTF. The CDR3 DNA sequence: TGTGCCAGCAGTTATTCCGACAGGGTTAATAGTGGCTACACCTTC.

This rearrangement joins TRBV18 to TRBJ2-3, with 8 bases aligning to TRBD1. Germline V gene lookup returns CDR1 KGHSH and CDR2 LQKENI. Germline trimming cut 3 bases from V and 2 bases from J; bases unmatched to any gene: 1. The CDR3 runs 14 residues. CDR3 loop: CASSPQGATDTQYF. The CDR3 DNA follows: TGTGCCAGCTCACCTCAGGGGGCCACAGATACGCAGTATTTT.